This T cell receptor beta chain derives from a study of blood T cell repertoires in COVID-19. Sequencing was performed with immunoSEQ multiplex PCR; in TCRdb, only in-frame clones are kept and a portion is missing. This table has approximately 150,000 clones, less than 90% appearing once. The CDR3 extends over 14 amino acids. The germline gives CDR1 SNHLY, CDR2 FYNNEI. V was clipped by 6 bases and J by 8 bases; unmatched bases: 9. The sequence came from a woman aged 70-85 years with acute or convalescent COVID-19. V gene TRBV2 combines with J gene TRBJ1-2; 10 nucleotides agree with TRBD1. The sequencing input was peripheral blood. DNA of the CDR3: TGTGCCAGCAGGCGGGACAGGGGCGGAGGAGGCTACACCTTC. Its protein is CASRRDRGGGGYTF. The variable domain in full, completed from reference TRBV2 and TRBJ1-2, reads EPEVTQTPSHQVTQMGQEVILRCVPISNHLYFYWYRQILGQKVEFLVSFYNNEISEKSEIFDDQFSVERPDGSNFTLKIRSTKLEDSAMYFCASRRDRGGGGYTFGSGTRLTVV.